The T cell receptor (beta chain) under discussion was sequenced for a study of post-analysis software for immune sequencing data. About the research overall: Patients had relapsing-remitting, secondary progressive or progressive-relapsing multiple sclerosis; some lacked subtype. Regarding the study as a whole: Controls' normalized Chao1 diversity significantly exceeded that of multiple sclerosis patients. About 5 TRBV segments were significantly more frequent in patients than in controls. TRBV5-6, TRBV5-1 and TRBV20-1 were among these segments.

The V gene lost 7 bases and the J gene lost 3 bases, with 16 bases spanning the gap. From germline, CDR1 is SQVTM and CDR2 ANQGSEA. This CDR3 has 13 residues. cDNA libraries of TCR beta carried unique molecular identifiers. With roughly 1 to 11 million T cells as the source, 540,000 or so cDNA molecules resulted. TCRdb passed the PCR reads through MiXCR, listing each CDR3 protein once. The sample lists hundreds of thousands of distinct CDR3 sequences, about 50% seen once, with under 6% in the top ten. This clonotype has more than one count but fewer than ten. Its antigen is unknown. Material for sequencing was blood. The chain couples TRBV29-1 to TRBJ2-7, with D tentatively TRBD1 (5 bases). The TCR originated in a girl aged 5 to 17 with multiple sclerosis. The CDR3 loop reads CSALGRQGYEQYF. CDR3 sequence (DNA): TGCAGCGCCCTAGGCCGGCAGGGCTACGAGCAGTACTTC.